The present TCR beta chain was sequenced within a study of cytomegalovirus exposure and HLA in healthy donors. Note on this clone: As yet, its antigen is unknown.

Broader study findings: In a later analysis, V- and J-gene trimming of beta chains associated with a DCLRE1C missense variant, replicated independently. According to a later analysis, most TCR beta chains associated with CMV appeared HLA-restricted. Analyzed later, association rates of TCRs varied across HLA loci, with DRB1 most and HLA-C fewest.

PCR involved 60 Vbeta and 13 Jbeta primers. The repertoire was sequenced with immunoSEQ multiplex PCR; TCRdb's copy has only in-frame clones and lacks some. Among about 160,000 clones listed, 70% to 80% were seen once. Germline V gene data show CDR1 as SGHRS and CDR2 as YFSETQ. Germline trimming cut 2 bases from V and 1 base from J; bases unmatched to any gene: 4. The CDR3 totals 16 residues. The rearrangement uses TRBV5-1 and TRBJ2-1, with TRBD2 matching over 9 bases. Source material: PBMCs. The receptor was isolated from a man aged 55 to 69 in good health and CMV-seronegative. This CDR3 reads CASSFLAGQSYNEQFF. The CDR3 region has the DNA TGCGCCAGCAGCTTTCTAGCGGGACAGTCCTACAATGAGCAGTTCTTC.